A selection of T cell receptor beta chains follows, all from one sample in a study of T cell responses to AZD1222 COVID-19 vaccine. Profiling relied on immunoSEQ multiplex PCR, and the TCRdb table lists in-frame clones only, not all of them. The sample holds some 120,000 clones, 80% to 90% seen once. Specimen: peripheral blood, collected on day 0 of AZD1222 vaccination. The receptor set was obtained from an adult in good health. Both conserved end residues are part of each CDR3. A D gene is named only where the DNA matches it firmly. Some rows have no size entry. The others give once, few or many, or a class for an expanded clone.

J,D,size,V,DNA,CDR3
TRBJ1-1,NA,once,TRBV2,TGTGCCAGCACTCGCACGGTGAACACTGAAGCTTTCTTT,CASTRTVNTEAFF
TRBJ2-3,NA,NA,TRBV7-2,TGTGCCAGCAGCTTCGGGTTAAGCACAGATACGCAGTATTTT,CASSFGLSTDTQYF
TRBJ1-1,TRBD1,NA,TRBV29-1,TGCAGCGCCAAAGACAGGGGGCCGAACACTGAAGCTTTCTTT,CSAKDRGPNTEAFF
TRBJ2-2,NA,NA,TRBV7-6,TGTGCCAGCAGCGCCCAGCGGACCGGGGAGCTGTTTTTT,CASSAQRTGELFF
TRBJ1-1,NA,NA,TRBV6-5,TGTGCCAGCAGGGACCTACAGAGCTGGAACACTGAAGCTTTCTTT,CASRDLQSWNTEAFF
TRBJ1-2,NA,once,TRBV28,TGTGCCAGCAGTCTAGGGACGGTTTGGCGGGGCTACACCTTC,CASSLGTVWRGYTF
TRBJ2-7,NA,NA,TRBV7-9,TGTGCCAGCAGCCCCCACCCTTCGGGGGAATACGAGCAGTACTTC,CASSPHPSGEYEQYF
TRBJ1-1,NA,NA,TRBV3-1/TRBV3-2,TGTGCCAGCAGCCGCACCGGGACGGGATACACTGAAGCTTTCTTT,CASSRTGTGYTEAFF
TRBJ2-7,NA,NA,TRBV11-2,TGTGCCAGCAGGAGGTTGGGGGGGCGAAACTCCTACGAGCAGTACTTC,CASRRLGGRNSYEQYF
TRBJ1-3,TRBD1,NA,TRBV5-1,TGCGCCAGCAGCTTAAGACAGGGTGGAAACACCATATATTTT,CASSLRQGGNTIYF
TRBJ1-4,NA,NA,TRBV4-3,TGCGCCAGCAGCCTCGAGAGTGGGGTTGAAGAAAAACTGTTTTTT,CASSLESGVEEKLFF
TRBJ2-5,NA,NA,TRBV4-1,TGCGCCAGCAGCCAACAAGAGACCCAGTACTTC,CASSQQETQYF
TRBJ1-5,NA,NA,TRBV6-2/TRBV6-3,TGTGCCAGCAGTTACCCCGGGGGAGAGCGGCATTTT,CASSYPGGERHF
TRBJ1-4,NA,NA,TRBV19,TGTGCCAGTAGGAGGGAGGGCTCTACTGAAAAACTGTTTTTT,CASRREGSTEKLFF
TRBJ1-3,NA,NA,TRBV7-9,TGTGCCAGCAGCACACCAATCCATCTCTCTGGAAACACCATATATTTT,CASSTPIHLSGNTIYF
TRBJ2-2,TRBD1,NA,TRBV27,TGTGCCAGTTCACAGGGGGCGAATGGGGCCGGGGAGCTGTTTTTT,CASSQGANGAGELFF
TRBJ2-1,NA,once,TRBV5-1,TGCGCCAGCAGCTTGGAGTCGGGCAGTTACAATGAGCAGTTCTTC,CASSLESGSYNEQFF
TRBJ1-3,NA,NA,TRBV7-9,TGTGCCAGCAGCTTCCGCTCCAACTCTGGAAACACCATATATTTT,CASSFRSNSGNTIYF
TRBJ1-2,NA,few,TRBV24-1,TGTGCCACCAGTGATCTATACTATGGCTACACCTTC,CATSDLYYGYTF
TRBJ2-1,TRBD1,NA,TRBV7-8,TGTGCCAGCAGCTTGAGGGACAGGTTAGGAGAGCGTTTCTCCTACAATGAGCAGTTCTTC,CASSLRDRLGERFSYNEQFF
TRBJ2-3,NA,NA,TRBV19,TGTGCCAGTAGCGCCCGGCGGGATACGCAGTATTTT,CASSARRDTQYF
TRBJ1-4,NA,NA,TRBV3-1/TRBV3-2,TGTGCCAGCAGCCCCCTTTCTAGGGAAAAACTGTTTTTT,CASSPLSREKLFF
TRBJ2-5,TRBD1,NA,TRBV30,TGTGCCTTGGCGAGGGACAGGCAAGAGACCCAGTACTTC,CALARDRQETQYF
TRBJ1-5,TRBD1,NA,TRBV19,TGTGCCAGTAGTATCACTCGGACAGGAGGGAATCAGCCCCAGCATTTT,CASSITRTGGNQPQHF
TRBJ2-3,NA,NA,TRBV24-1,TGTGCCACCAGTGATTTGGGCGGGACCACAGATACGCAGTATTTT,CATSDLGGTTDTQYF
TRBJ1-5,NA,NA,TRBV30,TGTGCCTGGAGTGGACAGGGCAATCAGCCCCAGCATTTT,CAWSGQGNQPQHF
TRBJ2-3,NA,NA,TRBV7-3,TGTGCCAGCAGCTTATCCACTAGTGGAGCTACGCAGTATTTT,CASSLSTSGATQYF